The entry that follows covers one T cell receptor (beta chain) sequence. This entry comes from a study of T cell responses to AZD1222 COVID-19 vaccine. Germline-derived CDR1 and CDR2 are DFQATT and SNEGSKA (reference sequence). The CDR3 is 11 residues long. The V end was cut by 5 bases, the J end by 4 bases, with 8 bases between. Profiling relied on immunoSEQ multiplex PCR, and the TCRdb table lists in-frame clones only, not all of them. The sample holds roughly 200,000 clones, 91% seen once. The chain has TRBV20-1 and TRBJ1-1; D gene unclear. This sequence originates from an adult who received the AZD1222 COVID-19 vaccine. Sequenced material: peripheral blood, taken 28 days after the second AZD1222 dose. CDR3 in DNA: TGCAGTGCTTGGTTAGGCACTGAAGCTTTCTTT. Its translation: CSAWLGTEAFF.